This T cell receptor (beta chain) stems from a study of metastatic and nonmetastatic thyroid tumors. Across the study: Across blood and tumor or nodule tissue, repertoires from malignant and benign thyroid patients were compared with one another.

Germline lookup yields CDR1 LGHNA and CDR2 YNFKEQ. The J segment lost 7 bases and the V segment lost 5 bases, leaving 20 bases of the junction unmatched. This CDR3 region has 17 residues. Study-level points and caveats: Significantly greater TCR beta diversity was reportedly found in malignant thyroid tumors than in benign nodules (in blood and tumor).

Until they underwent thyroid surgery, no patient had received any treatment. Concerning this clone: Its antigen is not identified.

Methods used by the authors: Clinicopathological groups supplied CDR3 differences that were used to build a distant-metastasis classifier for papillary thyroid cancer. TCRdb re-analyzed the PCR reads using MiXCR. V and J calls and clone size were set by TCRdb, not the authors. This sample yields about 49,000 clones, of which roughly 20% are seen a single time; roughly 4.2% belongs to the top ten. The receptor comes from a female donor with papillary thyroid cancer or a benign thyroid nodule (not recorded which). Some clones in this sample may be carry-over from other donors' samples. This chain joins TRBV4-2 and TRBJ2-7, with TRBD2 matching over 7 bases. Material: blood. The CDR3 region is CASSARLAVPRSHEQYF. The CDR3 DNA follows: TGTGCCAGCAGCGCAAGACTAGCTGTACCCCGGTCGCATGAGCAGTACTTC.